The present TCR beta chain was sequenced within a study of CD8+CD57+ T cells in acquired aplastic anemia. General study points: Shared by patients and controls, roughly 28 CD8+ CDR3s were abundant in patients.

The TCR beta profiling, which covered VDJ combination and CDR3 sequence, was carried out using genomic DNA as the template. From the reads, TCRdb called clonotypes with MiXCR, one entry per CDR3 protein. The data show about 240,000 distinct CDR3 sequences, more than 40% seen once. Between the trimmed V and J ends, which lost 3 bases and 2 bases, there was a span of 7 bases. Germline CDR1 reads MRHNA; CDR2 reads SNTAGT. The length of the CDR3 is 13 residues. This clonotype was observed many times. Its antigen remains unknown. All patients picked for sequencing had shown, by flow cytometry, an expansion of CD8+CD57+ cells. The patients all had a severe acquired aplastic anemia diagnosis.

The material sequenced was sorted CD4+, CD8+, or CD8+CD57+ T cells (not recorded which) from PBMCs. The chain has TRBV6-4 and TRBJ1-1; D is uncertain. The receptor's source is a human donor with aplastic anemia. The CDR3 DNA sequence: TGTGCCAGCAGTGAAGAGGGAAACACTGAAGCTTTCTTT. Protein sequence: CASSEEGNTEAFF.